Shown below are 27 T cell receptor beta chains from a single sample sequenced in a study of chemoradiotherapy in HPV16-positive cancers. Using immunoSEQ multiplex PCR, the repertoire was profiled, and TCRdb retains in-frame clones only, with some absent. The sample holds 5,500 to 7,000 clones, roughly 84% seen once. The material sequenced was tumor tissue, taken from a patient who underwent chemoradiotherapy. The source is a human donor with HPV-associated anogenital cancer.

The V call is TRBV30, the J call TRBJ1-1; 8 nucleotides match TRBD1. Per the germline V gene, CDR1 is GTSNPN and CDR2 is SVGIG (reference sequence). V lost 1 base and J lost 4; bases outside the gene matches: 2. The CDR3 consists of 13 residues. CDR3 sequence: CAWSGQGRTEAFF. The CDR3 bases are TGTGCCTGGAGTGGACAGGGGCGCACTGAAGCTTTCTTT.

The chain carries TRBV29-1 and TRBJ2-3; 7 positions match TRBD2. The CDR3 is 13 residues long. V dropped 1 base and J dropped 9; count of bases not matched to a gene: 7. The germline gives CDR1 SQVTM, CDR2 ANQGSEA. The CDR3 is CSVEGSIGGTQYF. The CDR3 DNA sequence: TGCAGCGTTGAAGGGAGCATCGGGGGGACGCAGTATTTT.

The chain links TRBV5-6 to TRBJ2-3, with 8 nucleotides matching TRBD2. This CDR3 comprises 15 residues. Germline CDR1 and CDR2: SGHDT and YYEEEE. V trimming: 2 bases; J trimming: 2 bases; junction bases outside the gene matches: 4. The CDR3: CASSFELADTDTQYF. The CDR3 DNA reads as TGTGCCAGCAGCTTTGAACTAGCGGACACAGATACGCAGTATTTT. The full variable domain, completed using reference TRBV5-6 and TRBJ2-3, is DAGVTQSPTHLIKTRGQQVTLRCSPKSGHDTVSWYQQALGQGPQFIFQYYEEEERQRGNFPDRFSGHQFPNYSSELNVNALLLGDSALYLCASSFELADTDTQYFGPGTRLTVL.

The rearrangement links TRBV6-6 to TRBJ1-1; D possibly corresponds to TRBD1 (5 bases). This CDR3 is built from 12 residues. V was shortened by 6 bases and J by 11 bases, with 16 bases between the two germline ends. Germline V lookup: CDR1 MNHNY, CDR2 SVGAGI (reference sequence). The CDR3 spells CASRTQEGTAFF. The DNA of the CDR3 is TGTGCCAGCAGGACACAGGAGGGTACGGCTTTCTTT.

This rearrangement joins TRBV4-1 to TRBJ2-7, with D possibly being TRBD2 (6 bases). V gave up 3 bases and J gave up 5 bases, with 20 bases separating them. Germline assignment: CDR1 MGHRA and CDR2 YSYEKL. This CDR3 has 16 amino acids. The CDR3 DNA is TGCGCCAGCAGCCAGGACCCCAGTACGGGGGACCACGAGCAGTACTTC. This codes for CASSQDPSTGDHEQYF.

This clone was observed a handful of times. The chain couples TRBV4-1 to TRBJ2-7; 8 bases agree with TRBD2. Per germline, CDR1 MGHRA and CDR2 YSYEKL. With 1 base clipped from V and 2 bases from J, the junction kept 4 bases outside the gene matches. The CDR3 length is 15 residues. The CDR3 region is CASSQGAGGPYEQYF. The CDR3 DNA follows: TGCGCCAGCAGCCAAGGGGCGGGGGGACCCTACGAGCAGTACTTC.

This clone showed up just once. The rearrangement uses TRBV30 and TRBJ2-1; TRBD1 matches 7 bases. The CDR3 spans 12 residues. Germline CDR1 is GTSNPN and CDR2 is SVGIG (reference sequence). J was trimmed by 8 bases and V by 3 bases; bases with no gene match: 4. CDR3 protein: CAWRRTGDEQFF. Written as DNA, the CDR3 is TGTGCCTGGAGAAGGACAGGCGATGAGCAGTTCTTC. Combining the CDR3 with reference TRBV30 and TRBJ2-1 gives the whole variable domain SQTIHQWPATLVQPVGSPLSLECTVEGTSNPNLYWYRQAAGRGLQLLFYSVGIGQISSEVPQNLSASRPQDRQFILSSKKLLLSDSGFYLCAWRRTGDEQFFGPGTRLTVL.

The J gene is TRBJ2-7, the V gene TRBV27, with a weak D call TRBD1 (6 bases). The germline gives CDR1 MNHEY, CDR2 SMNVEV (reference sequence). The V end lost 5 bases, the J end lost 0 bases, and 11 bases lay between the germline ends. The CDR3 length is 14 residues. CDR3: CASSHSDSSYEQYF. CDR3 DNA sequence: TGTGCCAGCAGTCACTCGGACAGCTCCTACGAGCAGTACTTC.

CDR3 coding DNA: TGTGCCAGCAGCTTGGATGGGTCTGGAAACACCATATATTTT. It translates to CASSLDGSGNTIYF. The chain carries TRBV5-4 and TRBJ1-3; no definite D call. Trimming removed 0 bases from V and 1 base from J, with 5 bases in between. This CDR3 has 14 amino acids. Germline assignment: CDR1 SGHNT and CDR2 YYREEE (reference sequence).

The chain combines TRBV30 with TRBJ2-7, with 13 bases matching TRBD2. This CDR3 contains 13 residues. CDR1 and CDR2 (germline): GTSNPN, SVGIG (reference sequence). V gave up 7 bases and J gave up 4 bases; unmatched junction bases: 4. This CDR3 reads CALGLAGTYEQYF. CDR3 sequence (DNA): TGTGCCTTGGGACTAGCGGGGACTTACGAGCAGTACTTC.

This clone was found once. The chain links TRBV7-9 to TRBJ2-1; TRBD2 is a possible D gene (5 bases). Germline V lookup: CDR1 SEHNR, CDR2 FQNEAQ (reference sequence). The CDR3 totals 12 residues. The V gene lost 6 bases and the J gene lost 7 bases, with 10 bases spanning the gap. The CDR3 region is CASSGRGNEQFF. The CDR3 region has the DNA TGTGCCAGCAGTGGACGGGGTAATGAGCAGTTCTTC.

V usage is TRBV25-1 and J usage is TRBJ1-2, with D maybe TRBD1 (5 bases). The ends were cut back, 2 bases at V and 2 bases at J, with 9 bases in the middle. The germline V gene encodes CDR1 MGHDK and CDR2 SYGVNS. CDR3 length equals 14 residues. For the CDR3, the DNA is TGTGCCAGCAGTGAACAGGGAACGAACTATGGCTACACCTTC. Translation: CASSEQGTNYGYTF.

The chain links TRBV9 to TRBJ1-2; TRBD1 matches at 11 bases. V was pared by 4 bases and J by 4 bases, with 9 bases of the junction left unmatched. The germline gives CDR1 SGDLS, CDR2 YYNGEE. The CDR3 length is 16 residues. The CDR3, as DNA: TGTGCCAGCAGCCCGAGCGGACAGGGGGCTTTCTATGGCTACACCTTC. Translating gives CASSPSGQGAFYGYTF.

This chain connects TRBV18 to TRBJ1-4; D unresolved. The CDR3 has 13 residues. Germline V CDR1 and CDR2: KGHSH, LQKENI. Trimming left V 2 bases short and J 8 bases short, with 9 bases between. DNA of the CDR3: TGTGCCAGCTCACCAGGACCGAGCGAAAAACTGTTTTTT. As protein: CASSPGPSEKLFF.

This clone was seen only once. The genes are TRBV10-3 and TRBJ2-1; D might be TRBD1 (5 bases). In germline, CDR1 is ENHRY, CDR2 SYGVKD. The CDR3 runs 15 residues. With 0 bases removed from V and 3 bases from J, the gap between germline ends came to 9 bases. The CDR3 spells CAISESAGIYNEQFF. DNA for the CDR3: TGTGCCATCAGTGAGTCGGCAGGGATCTACAATGAGCAGTTCTTC.

The chain combines TRBV7-9 with TRBJ1-1, with unresolved D. V was clipped by 4 bases and J by 7 bases, with 13 bases between them. The CDR3 loop spans 13 amino acids. CDR1 is SEHNR and CDR2 is FQNEAQ in the germline V gene (reference sequence). The CDR3: CASSSPYGNEAFF. DNA for the CDR3: TGTGCCAGCAGCTCCCCGTACGGGAATGAAGCTTTCTTT.

The count of this clone is one. The rearrangement joins TRBV7-8 to TRBJ1-2; maybe TRBD1 (5 bases). V gave up 0 bases and J gave up 5 bases, with 10 bases separating them. Germline V gene lookup returns CDR1 SGHVS and CDR2 FQNEAQ. The CDR3 consists of 14 residues. CDR3 sequence: CASSLAGQAYGYTF. The CDR3 DNA sequence: TGTGCCAGCAGCTTAGCGGGGCAGGCATATGGCTACACCTTC. Full variable domain (rest looked up from reference TRBV7-8 and TRBJ1-2): GAGVSQSPRYKVAKRGQDVALRCDPISGHVSLFWYQQALGQGPEFLTYFQNEAQLDKSGLPSDRFFAERPEGSVSTLKIQRTQQEDSAVYLCASSLAGQAYGYTFGSGTRLTVV.

This clone has just a few counts. The rearrangement joins TRBV27 to TRBJ2-2; D may correspond to TRBD1 or TRBD2 (5 bases each). Trimming left V 4 bases short and J 3 bases short, with 12 bases between. Germline V gene data show CDR1 as MNHEY and CDR2 as SMNVEV (reference sequence). The CDR3 runs 15 residues. The CDR3, as DNA: TGTGCCAGCAGTTCCGGGACGACCTACACCGGGGAGCTGTTTTTT. Protein product: CASSSGTTYTGELFF.

The V and J genes are TRBV6-6 and TRBJ2-3; a weak D match, TRBD2 (5 bases). V was cut by 4 bases and J by 6 bases, with 17 bases left in between. The CDR3 loop spans 15 amino acids. Per the germline V gene, CDR1 is MNHNY and CDR2 is SVGAGI (reference sequence). The CDR3 sequence: CASSSLGLMADTQYF. CDR3 nucleotide sequence: TGTGCCAGCAGTTCCCTCGGACTGATGGCCGATACGCAGTATTTT.

This clone was seen a single time. The rearrangement links TRBV4-2 to TRBJ1-1, with D possibly TRBD1 on 6 matching bases. Trimming took 4 bases from V and 6 from J, leaving 24 bases between them. The CDR3 totals 17 residues. Germline V gene lookup returns CDR1 LGHNA and CDR2 YNFKEQ. CDR3 region: CASSPRNGGQGNAEAFF. Written as DNA, the CDR3 is TGTGCCAGCAGCCCGCGGAATGGGGGACAAGGTAACGCTGAAGCTTTCTTT.

This chain links TRBV5-1 with TRBJ1-1; D remains ambiguous. CDR3 length equals 14 residues. Trimming stripped 2 bases from V and 1 base from J, with 9 bases between. Germline-derived CDR1 and CDR2 are SGHRS and YFSETQ. CDR3 in DNA: TGCGCCAGCAGCTTAAAGGGCCCGAACACTGAAGCTTTCTTT. This sequence encodes CASSLKGPNTEAFF.

This clone was recorded a few times. V gene TRBV7-8 combines with J gene TRBJ2-7; either TRBD1 or TRBD2 may fit D (5 bases each). Germline assignment: CDR1 SGHVS and CDR2 FQNEAQ. CDR3 length: 16 amino acids. The V gene lost 4 bases and the J gene lost 2 bases, with 18 bases spanning the gap. In nucleotides, the CDR3 is TGTGCCAGCAGCTCGAATCCAACCGGGGCCCCCTACGAGCAGTACTTC. Translating it yields CASSSNPTGAPYEQYF.

The chain uses TRBV7-6 and TRBJ1-4; D call uncertain. V shed 5 bases and J shed 0 bases, with 10 bases lying between them. The CDR3 contains 15 residues. Germline CDR1 and CDR2: SGHVS and FNYEAQ. CDR3 nucleotides: TGTGCCAGCAGCGAGCGCAAGGCAACTAATGAAAAACTGTTTTTT. Protein: CASSERKATNEKLFF. The full variable domain, with the rest looked up from reference TRBV7-6 and TRBJ1-4, is GAGVSQSPRYKVTKRGQDVALRCDPISGHVSLYWYRQALGQGPEFLTYFNYEAQQDKSGLPNDRFSAERPEGSISTLTIQRTEQRDSAMYRCASSERKATNEKLFFGSGTQLSVL.

The chain employs TRBV6-1 and TRBJ2-7; possibly TRBD1 or TRBD2 for D (6 bases each). Trimming removed 5 bases at V and 9 bases at J, with 14 bases between. CDR3 size: 12 residues. Germline CDR1 reads MNHNS; CDR2 reads SASEGT. CDR3 region: CASSKRGLGQYF. As DNA, the CDR3 is TGTGCCAGCAGTAAACGGGGGCTCGGGCAGTACTTC.

The V gene is TRBV28, the J gene TRBJ2-3; the D gene is possibly TRBD2 (5 bases). The length of the CDR3 is 13 residues. Germline V gene lookup returns CDR1 MDHEN and CDR2 SYDVKM. In DNA, the CDR3 is TGTGCTACGCTACGCGGGCAGGACGATACGCAGTATTTT. The encoded protein is CATLRGQDDTQYF.

This sequence joins TRBV5-5 and TRBJ2-3; 10 nucleotides align to TRBD1. The germline CDR1 and CDR2 sequences are SGHKS and YYEKEE (reference sequence). V trimming: 4 bases; J trimming: 1 base; junction bases outside the gene matches: 9. CDR3 length: 17 amino acids. CDR3 DNA sequence: TGTGCCAGCAGCGTAATCGCCGGGACAGGGGGCACAGATACGCAGTATTTT. As protein: CASSVIAGTGGTDTQYF.

The rearrangement uses TRBV19 and TRBJ2-5; no firm D call. CDR1 and CDR2 from the germline V gene are LNHDA and SQIVND (reference sequence). The V end was cut by 7 bases, the J end by 9 bases, with 12 bases between. This CDR3 contains 11 residues. DNA for the CDR3: TGTGCCAGTATCGAGGCTAGTCCCCAGTACTTC. It translates to CASIEASPQYF.